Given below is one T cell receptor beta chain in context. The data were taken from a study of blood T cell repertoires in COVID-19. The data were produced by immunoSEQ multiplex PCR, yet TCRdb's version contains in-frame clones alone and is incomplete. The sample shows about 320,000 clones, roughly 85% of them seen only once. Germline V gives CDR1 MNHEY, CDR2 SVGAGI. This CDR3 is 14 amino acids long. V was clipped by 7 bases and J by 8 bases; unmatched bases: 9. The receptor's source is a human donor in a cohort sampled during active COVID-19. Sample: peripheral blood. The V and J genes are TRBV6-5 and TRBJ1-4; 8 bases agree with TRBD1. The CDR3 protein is CASKPTGGDEKLFF. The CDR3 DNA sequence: TGTGCCAGCAAACCAACAGGGGGGGACGAAAAACTGTTTTTT.